The 11 T cell receptor beta chains given below trace back to one sample, sequenced in a study of cytomegalovirus exposure and HLA in healthy donors. PCR involved 60 Vbeta and 13 Jbeta primers. Produced via immunoSEQ multiplex PCR; TCRdb's table is partial and in-frame only. The sample lists 100,000 to 150,000 clones; 70% to 75% were seen once. Sequenced: PBMCs. All receptors come from a male donor in good health and CMV-seronegative.

The V and J genes are TRBV6-6 and TRBJ2-5; no firm D call. This CDR3 has 15 amino acids. Trimming took off 0 bases at V and 3 bases at J, with 11 bases between the two ends. Per the germline V gene, CDR1 is MNHNY and CDR2 is SVGAGI (reference sequence). The DNA for the CDR3 is TGTGCCAGCAGTTACTCGAGACTTCGAGAAGAGACCCAGTACTTC. This translates into CASSYSRLREETQYF.

The chain carries TRBV4-2 and TRBJ2-1; maybe TRBD2 (5 bases). Between the trimmed V and J ends, which lost 4 bases and 4 bases, there was a span of 11 bases. Looked up from germline, CDR1 is LGHNA and CDR2 is YNFKEQ. This CDR3 spans 14 amino acids. In DNA, the CDR3 is TGTGCCAGCAGCCTAGCCGGGATTTACAATGAGCAGTTCTTC. It is translated as CASSLAGIYNEQFF.

This rearrangement joins TRBV30 to TRBJ1-5; 7 positions match TRBD1. The trim removed 3 bases at V and 6 bases at J, leaving 11 bases unmatched. Germline CDR1 reads GTSNPN; CDR2 reads SVGIG (reference sequence). This CDR3 has 15 residues. CDR3 region: CAWRPGGAGGQPQHF. The CDR3 bases are TGTGCCTGGAGGCCAGGGGGTGCGGGGGGTCAGCCCCAGCATTTT.

This rearrangement joins TRBV7-2 to TRBJ2-1; TRBD2 aligns across 7 bases. V gave up 5 bases and J gave up 9 bases; unmatched junction bases: 13. In germline, CDR1 is SGHTA, CDR2 FQGNSA. This CDR3 is 15 amino acids long. The CDR3 loop is CASSATSSAPGEQFF. CDR3 DNA: TGTGCCAGCAGCGCGACTAGCTCTGCGCCTGGTGAGCAGTTCTTC.

The chain employs TRBV30 and TRBJ2-7; 9 bases match TRBD1. The CDR3 loop spans 15 amino acids. V was pared by 3 bases and J by 0 bases, with 6 bases of the junction left unmatched. Germline V lookup: CDR1 GTSNPN, CDR2 SVGIG (reference sequence). The CDR3 region is CAWRETGGSSYEQYF. In DNA, the CDR3 is TGTGCCTGGAGGGAGACAGGGGGGAGCTCCTACGAGCAGTACTTC.

The rearrangement links TRBV9 to TRBJ1-1; TRBD1 matches at 8 bases. Germline V gene lookup returns CDR1 SGDLS and CDR2 YYNGEE. Trimming took 0 bases from V and 1 from J; bases not matched to a gene: 5. This CDR3 has 16 residues. CDR3 DNA sequence: TGTGCCAGCAGCGTAGAACCAGGGGGCTCGAACACTGAAGCTTTCTTT. It encodes CASSVEPGGSNTEAFF.

The V and J genes are TRBV19 and TRBJ1-4; 7 bases match TRBD1. CDR3 length: 14 amino acids. The germline CDR1 and CDR2 sequences are LNHDA and SQIVND (reference sequence). Losses at the gene ends were 6 bases for V and 0 bases for J; bases not matched to a gene: 1. The CDR3 DNA sequence: TGTGCCAGTAGGGGGACAGCAACTAATGAAAAACTGTTTTTT. This translates into CASRGTATNEKLFF.

CDR3 residues: CASSFRETQYF. The CDR3 bases are TGTGCCAGCAGCTTCCGAGAGACCCAGTACTTC. The genes are TRBV7-6 and TRBJ2-5; unclear D gene. The ends were cut back, 3 bases at V and 4 bases at J, with 3 bases in the middle. CDR1 SGHVS and CDR2 FNYEAQ come from the germline V gene. This CDR3 has 11 amino acids.

The chain links TRBV7-3 to TRBJ2-3, with 8 bases aligning to TRBD2. Trimming cost V 5 bases and J 6 bases; bases outside gene matches: 1. There are 12 residues in the CDR3. Germline V lookup: CDR1 SGHTA, CDR2 FQGTGA. The chain's CDR3 is CASSSGGDTQYF. As DNA, the CDR3 is TGTGCCAGCAGCAGCGGGGGTGATACGCAGTATTTT.

The CDR3 coding sequence is TGTGCCAGCAGTTACTACAGGGGCGCTAACTATGGCTACACCTTC. Its protein product is CASSYYRGANYGYTF. The chain has TRBV6-6 and TRBJ1-2, with TRBD1 identical over 7 bases. CDR3 length: 15 residues. Germline V lookup: CDR1 MNHNY, CDR2 SVGAGI (reference sequence). Trimming cost V 1 base and J 0 bases; bases outside gene matches: 2.

This chain joins TRBV7-3 and TRBJ2-1, with TRBD2 matching 16 bases. Germline V gene sequence: CDR1 SGHTA, CDR2 FQGTGA. There are 16 residues in the CDR3. Unmatched junction bases numbered 8, after V lost 5 bases and J lost 10 bases. CDR3: CASSPQGTSGRVEQFF. CDR3 coding DNA: TGTGCCAGCAGCCCGCAAGGGACTAGCGGGAGGGTCGAGCAGTTCTTC.